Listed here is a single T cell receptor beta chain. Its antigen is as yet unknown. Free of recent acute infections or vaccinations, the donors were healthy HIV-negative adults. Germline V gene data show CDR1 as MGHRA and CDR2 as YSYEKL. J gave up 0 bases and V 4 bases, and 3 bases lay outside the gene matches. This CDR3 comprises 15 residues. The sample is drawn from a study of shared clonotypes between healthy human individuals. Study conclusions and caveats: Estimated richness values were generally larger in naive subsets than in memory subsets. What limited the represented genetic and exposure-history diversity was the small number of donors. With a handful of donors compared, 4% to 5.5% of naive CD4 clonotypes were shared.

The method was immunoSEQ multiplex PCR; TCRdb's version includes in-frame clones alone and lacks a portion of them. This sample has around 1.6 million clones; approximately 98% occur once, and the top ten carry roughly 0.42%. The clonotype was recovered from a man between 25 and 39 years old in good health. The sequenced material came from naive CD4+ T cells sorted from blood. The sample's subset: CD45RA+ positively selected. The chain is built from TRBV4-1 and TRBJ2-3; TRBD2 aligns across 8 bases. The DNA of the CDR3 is TGCGCCAGCAGCCTACTAGCGGCCAGCACAGATACGCAGTATTTT. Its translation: CASSLLAASTDTQYF.